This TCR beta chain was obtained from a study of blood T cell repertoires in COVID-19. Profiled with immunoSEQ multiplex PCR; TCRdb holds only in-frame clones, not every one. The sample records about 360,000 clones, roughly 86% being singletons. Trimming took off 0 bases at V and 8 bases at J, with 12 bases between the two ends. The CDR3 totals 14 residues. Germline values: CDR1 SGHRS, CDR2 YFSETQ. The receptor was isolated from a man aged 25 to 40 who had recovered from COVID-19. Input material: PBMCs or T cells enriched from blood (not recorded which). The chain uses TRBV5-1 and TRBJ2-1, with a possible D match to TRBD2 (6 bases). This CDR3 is CASSLASPSDEQFF. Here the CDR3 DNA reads TGCGCCAGCAGCTTGGCCTCGCCTAGCGATGAGCAGTTCTTC.